This T cell receptor (beta chain) was sequenced during a study of T cells in Graves' hyperthyroidism and ophthalmopathy. This clonotype occurred a few times. The antigen is not known. General study results and limits: In simple terms, a model built on 13 V-J features told ophthalmopathy apart from stable hyperthyroidism.

TCR beta CDR3 regions were amplified from RNA. Researchers ran a first-round RT-PCR on the TCR CDR3 using the HTBI primer set. TCRdb redid the calling of the multiplex PCR reads with MiXCR, one entry per CDR3 protein. The table has about 520,000 distinct CDR3 sequences, roughly 24% seen once; the top ten hold 11%. The germline V gene has CDR1 MNHNS and CDR2 SASEGT. This CDR3 is 16 amino acids long. V lost 2 bases and J 3 bases, leaving 17 bases between the germline ends. Sequenced material: blood. The sequence came from a woman aged 30 to 39 with Graves' ophthalmopathy. The chain joins TRBV6-1 to TRBJ2-7, with D perhaps TRBD1 (6 bases). CDR3 in amino acids: CASSESPPGVVYEQYF. The DNA for the CDR3 is TGTGCCAGCAGTGAAAGCCCCCCAGGGGTGGTCTACGAGCAGTACTTC.